Listed here are 18 T cell receptor beta chains from one sample, sequenced in a study of regulatory T cells in long-lasting Graves disease. Time point specified: newly diagnosed GD, antithyroid drugs for less than 3 months. The TCR library used RNA extracted from PBMCs. Building of the TCR beta libraries involved iRepertoire HTBI primers and Arm-PCR of CDR3 regions. From the multiplex PCR reads, TCRdb called clonotypes with MiXCR, one entry per CDR3 protein. The sample includes some 410,000 distinct CDR3 sequences, roughly 15% of them seen just once. The sample was also linked to a second study, of T cells in Graves' hyperthyroidism and ophthalmopathy.

The sequencing used peripheral blood mononuclear cells (PBMCs), collected at new diagnosis, from a patient treated with antithyroid drugs. These TCRs come from a woman in her twenties or thirties with Graves disease.

This clonotype was seen at least ten times. This sequence joins TRBV2 and TRBJ1-5; 7 nucleotides align to TRBD1. The CDR3 is 14 amino acids. Per germline, CDR1 SNHLY and CDR2 FYNNEI. With V trimmed by 6 bases and J by 6 bases, 8 bases remained unmatched. CDR3 protein: CASSGDSLRQPQHF. The CDR3 DNA sequence: TGTGCCAGCAGCGGGGACAGTCTCCGTCAGCCCCAGCATTTT.

This clonotype was seen at least ten times. The CDR3 is CASSQDAAGQPQHF. CDR3 coding DNA: TGTGCCAGCAGCCAAGACGCGGCAGGTCAGCCCCAGCATTTT. The V call is TRBV3-1, the J call TRBJ1-5; no clear D gene. This CDR3 comprises 14 residues. V lost 0 bases and J lost 6, with 9 bases in between. Germline loops: CDR1 LGHDT, CDR2 YNNKEL (reference sequence).

This clonotype has ten or more counts. The chain joins TRBV30 to TRBJ2-1; no reliable D call. Trimming removed 2 bases at V and 6 bases at J, with 5 bases between. CDR1 is GTSNPN, CDR2 SVGIG, per germline (reference sequence). This CDR3 spans 11 amino acids. This CDR3 reads CAWSRSNEQFF. The CDR3 DNA is TGTGCCTGGAGTCGCAGCAATGAGCAGTTCTTC.

The sample holds many counts of this clonotype. V usage is TRBV6-1 and J usage is TRBJ1-2, with D perhaps matching TRBD1 (5 bases). V gave up 6 bases and J gave up 6 bases, with 26 bases separating them. CDR1 MNHNS and CDR2 SASEGT come from the germline V gene. This CDR3 spans 17 amino acids. In DNA form, the CDR3 reads TGTGCCAGCAGAATGGAATCCTCATCACCCCAAGGGGATGGCTACACCTTC. Its protein is CASRMESSSPQGDGYTF.

Details on this clonotype: This may arise from a read error, as a much more abundant clone is one base away. The chain has TRBV11-2 and TRBJ2-2; possibly TRBD1 or TRBD2 for D (5 bases each). Germline CDR1 is SGHAT and CDR2 is FQNNGV. This CDR3 has 15 amino acids. Trimming removed 5 bases at V and 3 bases at J, with 13 bases between. CDR3 loop: CASSQSGPHTGELFF. The CDR3 DNA reads TGTGCCAGCAGCCAGTCGGGACCGCACACCGGGGAGCTGTTTTTT.

Ten or more counts support this clonotype. This chain uses TRBV29-1 with TRBJ1-1; no clear D. The V gene lost 4 bases and the J gene lost 0 bases, with 9 bases spanning the gap. The CDR3 is 13 residues long. Germline V gene sequence: CDR1 SQVTM, CDR2 ANQGSEA. This chain's CDR3 is CSVVVTLNTEAFF. CDR3 nucleotides: TGCAGCGTTGTTGTCACCTTGAACACTGAAGCTTTCTTT.

This clonotype has a count of ten or more. The rearrangement joins TRBV20-1 to TRBJ2-1; D call uncertain. With 5 bases removed from V and 8 bases from J, the gap between germline ends came to 13 bases. In germline, CDR1 is DFQATT, CDR2 SNEGSKA (reference sequence). This CDR3 comprises 12 residues. CDR3: CSASYWLHEQFF. CDR3 sequence (DNA): TGCAGTGCTTCCTACTGGTTGCATGAGCAGTTCTTC.

Remarks on this clonotype: At one end the junction does not follow the germline gene, possibly because of a read error. The chain combines TRBV27 with TRBJ1-1; possibly TRBD1 for D (6 bases). This CDR3 is 13 amino acids long. CDR1 and CDR2 from the germline V gene are MNHEY and SMNVEV (reference sequence). DNA for the CDR3: TGTGCCAGCAGTTTTGGTGGGGACACTGAAGCTCTCTTT. This translates into CASSFGGDTEALF.

This clonotype was recorded a few times. The rearrangement uses TRBV6-1 and TRBJ1-5; the match to TRBD1 covers 7 bases. Germline assignment: CDR1 MNHNS and CDR2 SASEGT. The CDR3 length is 15 residues. The V and J ends lost 5 bases and 7 bases, in that order; junction bases with no gene match: 11. CDR3 amino acids: CASSHRQGKGQPQHF. The DNA of the CDR3 is TGTGCCAGCAGTCACCGACAGGGAAAAGGGCAGCCCCAGCATTTT.

This clonotype was recorded at least ten times. V usage is TRBV24-1 and J usage is TRBJ1-2; no definite D call. The CDR3 sequence is 12 residues long. V was trimmed by 6 bases and J by 4 bases, leaving 8 bases between them. Germline CDR1 is KGHDR and CDR2 is SFDVKD. The CDR3 coding sequence is TGTGCCACCAGTCCCGATGGCTATGGCTACACCTTC. Amino acids: CATSPDGYGYTF.

The table lists this clonotype with many counts. The V gene is TRBV10-3, the J gene TRBJ2-2; D call uncertain. The CDR3 totals 14 residues. V shed 6 bases and J shed 6 bases, with 14 bases lying between them. Germline V gives CDR1 ENHRY, CDR2 SYGVKD. DNA of the CDR3: TGTGCCATCAGCCGTTCAGGAACGTCCGGGGAGCTGTTTTTT. Residues: CAISRSGTSGELFF.

V usage is TRBV28 and J usage is TRBJ1-5; D call uncertain. With 0 bases removed from V and 7 bases from J, the gap between germline ends came to 10 bases. Looked up from germline, CDR1 is MDHEN and CDR2 is SYDVKM. The CDR3 is made up of 14 amino acids. CDR3 residues: CASSLWEGRQPQHF. In DNA form, the CDR3 reads TGTGCCAGCAGTTTATGGGAAGGGAGGCAGCCCCAGCATTTT. Complete variable domain (other parts from reference TRBV28 and TRBJ1-5): DVKVTQSSRYLVKRTGEKVFLECVQDMDHENMFWYRQDPGLGLRLIYFSYDVKMKEKGDIPEGYSVSREKKERFSLILESASTNQTSMYLCASSLWEGRQPQHFGDGTRLSIL.

CDR3 nucleotide sequence: TGTGCCAGCACCGACGAGGCGGGTTTGTACGGCTACACCTTC. It yields the protein CASTDEAGLYGYTF. This chain uses TRBV6-1 with TRBJ1-2; D remains ambiguous. The V and J ends lost 7 bases and 8 bases respectively, with 20 bases between them. There are 14 residues in the CDR3. Germline CDR1 MNHNS, CDR2 SASEGT.

Many counts were recorded for this clonotype. This chain uses TRBV18 with TRBJ2-3; D is unresolved. Germline CDR1 and CDR2: KGHSH and LQKENI. V was pared by 3 bases and J by 3 bases, with 10 bases between. This CDR3 spans 14 amino acids. The CDR3 nucleotides read TGTGCCAGCTCACCCCAAAGCAGGACAGATACGCAGTATTTT. This gives the protein CASSPQSRTDTQYF.

This clonotype was counted a single time. The V call is TRBV7-2, the J call TRBJ2-7; D call uncertain. This CDR3 comprises 14 residues. Trimming took 4 bases from V and 0 from J, leaving 10 bases between them. Germline values: CDR1 SGHTA, CDR2 FQGNSA. The CDR3 DNA follows: TGTGCCAGCAGCTCTCTACCGAGCTCCTACGAGCAGTACTTC. Translating it yields CASSSLPSSYEQYF.

The genes are TRBV10-3 and TRBJ2-1, with TRBD2 identical over 11 bases. V trimming: 10 bases; J trimming: 10 bases; junction bases outside the gene matches: 9. Germline CDR1 reads ENHRY; CDR2 reads SYGVKD. The CDR3 sequence is 13 residues long. CDR3 nucleotide sequence: TGTGCCACCTCCCTAGCGGGAGGAGGCGAGCAGTTCTTC. Its protein product is CATSLAGGGEQFF.

This clonotype has only one observation. A far more abundant clone sits one base away, making this likely a read error. The chain carries TRBV11-3 and TRBJ2-4; the match to TRBD2 covers 8 bases. The CDR3 sequence is 15 residues long. The V gene's germline CDR1 is SGHNT and CDR2 YENEEA. The CDR3 DNA follows: TGTGCCAGCACTCATTCGGGAGGGGCCAAAAACATTCAGCACTTC. Translation gives CASTHSGGAKNIQHF. Using reference TRBV11-3 and TRBJ2-4 for the parts outside the CDR3, the full variable domain is EAGVVQSPRYKIIEKKQPVAFWCNPISGHNTLYWYLQNLGQGPELLIRYENEEAVDDSQLPKDRFSAERLKGVDSTLKIQPAELGDSAVYLCASTHSGGAKNIQHFGAGTRLSVL.

The genes are TRBV5-4 and TRBJ1-2, with D possibly TRBD1 on 6 matching bases. The ends were cut back, 7 bases at V and 8 bases at J, with 21 bases in the middle. CDR1 SGHNT and CDR2 YYREEE come from the germline V gene (reference sequence). This CDR3 spans 14 amino acids. CDR3: CASRSAPATGGYTF. In nucleotides, the CDR3 is TGTGCCAGCCGATCTGCGCCCGCGACAGGCGGCTACACCTTC.